This T cell receptor (beta chain) is drawn from a study of blood T cell repertoires in COVID-19. The count of this clone is one. Only in-frame clones appear in the TCRdb table, and some are missing; sequencing was by immunoSEQ multiplex PCR. The profile covers 200,000 to 250,000 clones, with approximately 84% appearing a single time and roughly 7% taken by the ten largest. CDR3 length: 15 residues. Germline-derived CDR1 and CDR2 are SGHTA and FQGTGA. Trimming removed 8 bases from V and 2 bases from J; junction bases left unmatched: 10. This chain uses TRBV7-3 with TRBJ2-3; the match to TRBD2 covers 7 bases. The sequence was obtained from a woman of 80 years or more with COVID-19, enrolled during active disease. The sequencing sample was made of peripheral blood. This chain's CDR3 is CASSRDYRNTDTQYF. CDR3 bases: TGTGCCAGCTCCCGGGACTACCGAAACACAGATACGCAGTATTTT.